Below, one T cell receptor beta chain is given with its context. Which antigen it targets is not known. Base qualities are not at hand, and no much larger clone is one base apart. The data are from a study of cytomegalovirus exposure and HLA in healthy donors (dated by TCRdb to the late 2010s). About the study as a whole: According to an earlier analysis of 550 to 700 of the donors, some 180 million T cells yielded 117 million unique TCR beta sequences and about 280 Gb of sequence data. About 320 gigabases of sequencing data and tens of millions of unique TCR sequences were included in an early release covering around 650 HLA-typed donors. Both class I and class II loci were covered by HLA typing, at four-digit resolution. Because of strong linkage in the cohort, roughly 5 DR-DQ haplotypes were treated as single units for association and clustering. The number of typed donors differed by locus: about 620-640 for A, B, C, DRB1 and DQB1; approximately 530 for DQA1; over 600 for DPA1; and some 450 for DPB1. A later genetic analysis took genome-wide SNP genotypes for 398 of the 666 donors and used that subset as a discovery cohort. Donor age, sex, ethnicity and CMV serostatus were compiled together with the repertoire data. The aim of the study was to test whether cataloging public T cell receptors could identify signatures of past pathogen exposure. Of the roughly 420 genotyped donors, approximately 81% were placed in the genetic ancestry cluster associated with self-reported Caucasian donors. In addition to the first cohort of hundreds of subjects, a separate validation cohort of some 120 different subjects was used. Rather than using new phenotypic data, the later analysis identified candidate immune exposures from TCR beta sequences and from how often those sequences occurred across donors. A later analysis re-analyzed previously published TCR beta repertoires from 666 donors and added high-resolution HLA genotyping to study TCR occurrence patterns. Every repertoire in the discovery cohort had been generated on one and the same sequencing platform. To predict cytomegalovirus infection status, the study combined high-throughput TCR immunosequencing, statistical association of individual TCRs with disease status, and machine learning. The study used immunosequencing to profile the T cell repertoires of approximately 640 subjects and linked those repertoires to cytomegalovirus serostatus. On average, around 200,000 unique TCR beta nucleotide sequences were sequenced per donor among 398 genotyped donors of the cohort, with roughly 18% of those sequences being non-productive. An earlier analysis of approximately 580 of the donors used high-throughput TCR beta sequencing to judge whether each TCR beta V gene segment behaved as functional or pseudogenic.

Overall study outcomes, separate from this receptor: Correlated functional status among segregating V segments might reflect linkage disequilibrium, but an unknown experimental factor could not be ruled out. In a later analysis, the rate of TCR association differed among HLA loci, with DRB1 alleles having the most associated TCRs and HLA-C alleles having the fewest. Strong co-occurrence of HLA alleles, especially DR and DQ, made assigning TCR associations to individual alleles difficult. According to a later analysis, parvovirus B19, influenza, CMV and Epstein-Barr virus appeared linked to several top co-occurrence clusters. Compared with equally common non-associated chains, HLA-associated TCR beta chains in a later analysis were more clonally expanded and had lower generation probabilities. A further reported finding was that TCR beta sequences accurately predicted the HLA-A and HLA-B alleles for most subjects in the first cohort. In both the original and validation cohorts, the classifier was reported to diagnose cytomegalovirus status with high specificity and sensitivity. V-gene and J-gene trimming of TCR beta chains was associated with a missense DCLRE1C variant in a later genetic analysis, and the association was replicated in an independent cohort. Across donors, most TCR sequences were observed very rarely, whereas some public TCRs were present in many individuals. Specific HLA alleles were associated with roughly 16,000 TCR beta sequences at a false discovery rate of 0.05 in a later analysis. A later analysis found that most CMV-associated TCR beta chains appeared HLA-restricted, with HLA associations seemingly driven largely by CMV exposure. Only TCR beta chains were sequenced in this cohort, and the absence of alpha or paired-chain data limited detectable features. Immune exposure information for the cohort was limited to CMV serostatus. Compared with the approximately 670-donor mean, donors in an Asian-associated ancestry cluster had fewer N-insertions in productive TCRs, according to a later genetic analysis. The earlier analysis of approximately 540 of the donors excluded 15 to 20 rarely observed V segments, including chromosome 9 orphons, because counts were too low. Because HLA typing was unavailable for some donors at each locus, only the typed subset was used in association tests. A group of highly shared sequence variants was considered likely to be a technical artifact of the sequencing pipeline. The presence/absence analyses assumed that sequencing depth was roughly uniform across donors, and that assumption may not be true. In vitro tests confirmed that a few of the cytomegalovirus-associated TCR beta chains recognize cytomegalovirus antigens. The authors suggested that the approach could potentially be extended to other disease states and immunological phenotypes. In the study, 150 to 200 TCR beta chains were listed as associated with cytomegalovirus. An earlier analysis of roughly 570 of the donors showed that most TCR beta V segments appeared in productive rearrangements either about 87% or about 30% of the time, which broadly matched IMGT annotations.

The method behind the library was the immunoSEQ multiplex PCR assay. For the multiplex PCR, a mixture combining 60 forward primers for TCR Vbeta segments and 13 reverse primers for TCR Jbeta segments was used. The CDR3 region of rearranged TCR beta genes was amplified from genomic DNA with a multiplex PCR assay. On the Illumina HiSeq System, the amplified TCR beta libraries were sequenced as 87-base-pair reads. In the original analysis: Across the 670 or so repertoires, a later analysis counted approximately 83 million unique TCR beta chains, 9.5 million to 13 million of which were shared by at least two donors. A nearest-neighbor algorithm error-corrected the raw reads and collapsed the reads into unique sequences, merging closely related sequences to remove PCR and sequencing errors. V, D and J gene segments were assigned by aligning CDR3 sequences to IMGT reference sequences. Each retained sequence needed at least a six-nucleotide match to both a V gene segment and a J gene segment. Rearrangements were called productive when the CDR3 lacked stop codons and stayed in frame with V and J; all others were non-productive. Following IMGT convention, CDR3 was defined as the stretch from the second conserved V-encoded cysteine up to the conserved J-encoded phenylalanine. In an earlier analysis of roughly 580 of the donors, sequences lacking an unambiguous match to a single V gene segment were excluded. An earlier analysis of 550 to 650 of the donors classified V segments as functional when productive rearrangements were above 56.7% and as segregating when the standard deviation between donors was above 5%. To diagnose cytomegalovirus status from the catalog of TCR beta chain sequences, a statistical classification framework was built. V and J gene assignment, in a later analysis, came from comparing TCR nucleotide sequences with IMGT/GENE-DB human TR gene sequences. The TCRdist pipeline was used in a later analysis to assign CDR3 sequences and most-parsimonious VDJ recombination scenarios. In a later analysis, each TCR beta chain was defined by its CDR3 amino acid sequence together with its V-gene family, and reads lacking a unique V-gene family were excluded. In a later analysis, fewer than 600 highly shared, low-generation-probability nucleotide sequences were removed to address suspected cross-contamination and a sequencing artifact. In a later analysis, a clonal expansion index was calculated for each public chain from normalized within-repertoire ranks of inferred template counts. A later analysis computed generation probabilities with a VDJ recombination model fitted to out-of-frame rearrangements, and checked the results against IGoR. In a later analysis, TCR-TCR, TCR-HLA and TCR-CMV co-occurrence was scored with hypergeometric tests, and a repertoire-size bias correction was applied to TCR pairs. A later analysis estimated false discovery rates by permuting HLA or CMV assignments 20 times. In a later analysis, co-occurring TCRs were grouped using DBSCAN, and TCRdist sequence similarity was added for clustering within HLA-allele-positive subsets. For co-occurrence clustering, repertoires with fewer than 30,000 or more than 120,000 public chains were excluded, along with five repertoires with anomalous nucleotide sharing. Here the immuneACCESS table is served through TCRdb, limited to in-frame sequences with V and J called. Missing clones are a known gap in these copies; in checked studies unresolved V genes cover under half, and the rest lacks a known reason. D and trimming come from the DNA, and the V and J calls and clone size come from that table. Across this sample there are roughly 120,000 clones, with about three quarters seen only once. Clones ranked in the top ten supply 1% of the sample.

The cohort consisted of hundreds of healthy bone marrow donors. All cohort members were sampled while nominally healthy, although unrecorded immune exposures were likely present. CMV serostatus was positive for roughly 290 and negative for about half of the 666 cohort members, and was not recorded for this donor. Each donor provided a peripheral blood sample, and peripheral blood mononuclear cells were used for TCR beta sequencing. Genomic DNA was extracted from the blood cell samples with the Qiagen DNeasy Blood Extraction Kit. Material for sequencing was PBMCs. The clonotype comes from a human donor in good health.

The DNA sequence is as follows: TGCGCCAGCAGCTCGGGGACAGGCACTGAAGCTTTCTTT. Its protein is CASSSGTGTEAFF. The chain employs TRBV5-1 and TRBJ1-1; the junction holds 8 bases that match TRBD1. V loses 3 bases at its end and J loses 4 bases; junction bases beyond the gene matches: 2. Counted from cysteine to phenylalanine, this CDR3 has 13 amino acids. Only CDR3 DNA remains: 39 bases, in frame from the first base. Reading the germline V gene gives CDR1 SGHRS and CDR2 YFSETQ.